This T cell receptor beta chain was recovered during a study of T cell repertoires in cytomegalovirus infection. Findings of the study overall: Summed frequency of shared TCR beta families picked out CMV carriers who also had the relevant HLA.

This clonotype has a handful of counts. Its antigen is not known. Germline CDR1 reads SGHRS; CDR2 reads YFSETQ. This CDR3 has 16 residues. V lost 0 bases and J lost 1, with 13 bases in between. From the reads, TCRdb called clonotypes with MiXCR, one entry per CDR3 protein. The repertoire has roughly 500,000 distinct CDR3 sequences, 16% of them found once; the top ten carry approximately 24%. The sequence derives from a human donor in good health (CMV status not recorded). Some clones in this sample may be carry-over from other donors' samples. Sequenced material: CD8+ T cells from PBMCs. This chain links TRBV5-1 with TRBJ2-5; D is uncertain. CDR3 sequence reads: CASSLGISAGQETQYF. DNA for the CDR3: TGCGCCAGCAGCTTGGGAATATCGGCAGGCCAAGAGACCCAGTACTTC.